The rows below give T cell receptor beta chains drawn from one sample of a study of T-cell memory formation after mild COVID-19. TCRdb independently ran MiXCR on the 5' RACE reads; one entry per CDR3 protein. The sample contains roughly 150,000 distinct CDR3 sequences, roughly a quarter of which appear only once. The sequenced sample consisted of PBMCs or a T cell subset sorted from them (not recorded which). The receptors come from an adult woman who had mild COVID-19 (a few samples of this study predate the infection). Cell type and time point are not known. Both conserved end residues are part of each CDR3. Size tells how often a clone was seen (once, few, many) or the class of an expanded clone, and some rows leave it out.

V gene,clone size,J gene,CDR3 protein
TRBV7-2,NA,TRBJ2-7,CASSSDNSYEQYF
TRBV5-1,NA,TRBJ1-1,CASSLDTGEAFF
TRBV7-2,NA,TRBJ2-3,CASSSPGLAGGPTTDTQYF
TRBV24-1,large,TRBJ1-2,CATSTTGTAAYGYTF
TRBV5-1,NA,TRBJ2-7,CASSLELSYEQYF
TRBV14,NA,TRBJ1-1,CASSQLSGGEAFF
TRBV5-1,NA,TRBJ2-2,CASSLDLGTRGSIDTGELFF
TRBV9,few,TRBJ2-2,CASSSPGRLLLEGAGELFF
TRBV4-3,NA,TRBJ2-5,CASSQDRGSLGETQYF
TRBV18,NA,TRBJ2-1,CASSPPSTDEQFF
TRBV3-1,few,TRBJ2-1,CASSPSGGASYNEQFF
TRBV7-9,few,TRBJ2-5,CASSPLGSSDAETQYF
TRBV3-1,NA,TRBJ2-7,CASSQEPGRNYEQYF
TRBV23-1,NA,TRBJ1-5,CASSLGGDSNQPQHF
TRBV7-2,few,TRBJ2-3,CASSFYGQGADTQYF
TRBV9,NA,TRBJ1-2,CASSGGQKTNYGYTF
TRBV5-1,NA,TRBJ2-1,CASSVDRGAYNEQFF
TRBV7-7,NA,TRBJ2-3,CASSQSLLAGETDTQYF
TRBV25-1,few,TRBJ2-7,CASSEWAAEQYF
TRBV6-1,few,TRBJ2-1,CASSANSGNPYNEQFF
TRBV12-3/TRBV12-4,NA,TRBJ2-2,CAISFPGELFF
TRBV10-3,NA,TRBJ2-3,CAISESEDTQYF
TRBV5-8,NA,TRBJ2-7,CASSSRGVYEQYF
TRBV7-9,few,TRBJ2-1,CASIPELADEQFF
TRBV10-2,NA,TRBJ2-7,CASSPSLTYEQYF
TRBV5-6,NA,TRBJ2-3,CASSSLDSHTDTQYF
TRBV7-6,NA,TRBJ2-3,CASSSLAGDGTDTQYF
TRBV5-6,NA,TRBJ2-7,CASSPGTYSYEQYF
TRBV7-9,NA,TRBJ2-1,CASSLGGMNEQFF
TRBV15,NA,TRBJ1-1,CATTRQGASEAFF
TRBV9,NA,TRBJ1-1,CASSGPGAGTEAFF
TRBV6-6,NA,TRBJ1-1,CASSYPDFRGPEYMNTEAFF
TRBV11-2,few,TRBJ2-1,CASSFALGGGEQFF
TRBV11-2,few,TRBJ2-7,CASSFNNYEQYF
TRBV7-3,many,TRBJ2-1,CASSPGTSAYNEQFF
TRBV12-3/TRBV12-4,few,TRBJ2-2,CASSPGTGENTGELFF
TRBV12-3/TRBV12-4,NA,TRBJ1-1,CASSLISTGSEAFF
TRBV6-1,NA,TRBJ1-5,CASSEYGTGVDQPQHF
TRBV6-5,few,TRBJ2-7,CASSRDYTYEQYF
TRBV6-6,NA,TRBJ1-2,CASSSLVGYTF
TRBV4-2,NA,TRBJ1-1,CASSQEPGYTEAFF
TRBV5-6,NA,TRBJ2-2,CASSPDRAGTGELFF
TRBV7-2,NA,TRBJ1-1,CASSSGVVNTEAFF